This T cell receptor beta chain emerged from a study of blood T cell repertoires in COVID-19 (TCRdb year 2020). Regarding the study in general: Samples from collaborators originated in the United States, Italy and Spain and spanned both the acute and convalescent phases of COVID-19. The material from the prospective study consisted of cDNA or gDNA derived from T cells, B-cell-depleted T cells, or PBMCs. The repertoires were made available in a free public database intended to serve as a resource for research on the immune response to SARS-CoV-2. Sample metadata almost always included a de-identified subject ID, COVID-19 status, age in years and sex. Samples came from the ongoing ImmuneRACE study (first 160 participants) plus 1,254 subjects from 6 global collaborators. Where HLA class I and class II types were available, the types were taken from metadata supplied by the sample provider, not from assay-based typing. Deeply sampled blood TCRbeta repertoires from subjects exposed to, actively infected with, or recovered from COVID-19 were included in the dataset.

The paper's findings and limits, for the study overall: The quantity of clinical and demographic metadata differed by source and by participant and was supplied without curation.

Remarks on this clone: No antigen is known for it. Base qualities are not recorded, but no much larger clone differs from it by a single base.

TCRbeta CDR3 regions were amplified from genomic DNA by means of the immunoSEQ Assay, a bias-controlled multiplex PCR. In the paper's pipeline: The number of nucleated cells in each sample was estimated from the amplification of reference gene primers within the assay. To quantify the absolute abundance of each unique TCRbeta CDR3 rearrangement, sequence reads were collapsed and filtered. Productive Simpson clonality was computed per sample as the square root of Simpson's diversity index over productive rearrangements. TCRdb provides this immuneACCESS table in a form limited to in-frame rearrangements. Some clones are lacking; in checked studies, under half of them reflect an unresolved V gene, and why the rest are absent is not known. Clonal size and the V and J genes are those of that table, whereas D and trimming came from the DNA. Recorded for this sample are roughly 60,000 clones; around 80% of them occurred a single time. The top ten constitute 5.5% to 6% of the sample.

Each collaborating institution followed its own protocols to collect whole blood in K2EDTA tubes. For TCRbeta analysis, collaborator samples were shipped as frozen whole blood, as isolated PBMCs, or as DNA extracted from either sample type. The source is a woman aged 60-75 years with acute or convalescent COVID-19. Sequenced input: peripheral blood.

For the CDR3, the sequence is CASSYSRQGASGYTF. DNA sequence: TGTGCCAGCAGTTACTCGAGGCAGGGGGCAAGTGGCTACACCTTC. This receptor chain uses TRBV6-5 and TRBJ1-2; the junction holds 8 bases that match TRBD1. From cysteine to phenylalanine, the CDR3 is 15 amino acids long. The kept DNA is CDR3 alone, 45 bases in frame from the first base. CDR1 MNHEY and CDR2 SVGAGI are derived from the germline V gene. Unmatched junction bases come to 7, with V trimmed by 0 bases and J by 7 bases.